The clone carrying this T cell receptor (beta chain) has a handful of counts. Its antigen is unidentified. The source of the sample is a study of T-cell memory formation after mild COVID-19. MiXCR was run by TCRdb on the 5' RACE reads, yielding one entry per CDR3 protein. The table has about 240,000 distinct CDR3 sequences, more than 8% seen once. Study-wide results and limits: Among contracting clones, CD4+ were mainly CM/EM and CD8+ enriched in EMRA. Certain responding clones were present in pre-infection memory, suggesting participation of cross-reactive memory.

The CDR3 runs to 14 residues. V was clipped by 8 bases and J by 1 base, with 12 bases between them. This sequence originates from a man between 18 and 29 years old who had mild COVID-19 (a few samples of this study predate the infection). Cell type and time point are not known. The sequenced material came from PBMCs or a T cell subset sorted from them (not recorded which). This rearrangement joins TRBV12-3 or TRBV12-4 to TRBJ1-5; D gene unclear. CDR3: CASGVGASNQPQHF. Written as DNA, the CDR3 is TGTGCCAGCGGAGTCGGCGCCAGCAATCAGCCCCAGCATTTT.